These 30 T cell receptor beta chains share one sample of origin, sequenced in a study of cytomegalovirus exposure and HLA in healthy donors. Use of 60 Vbeta and 13 Jbeta primers characterized the PCR. Clones were sequenced by immunoSEQ multiplex PCR, and TCRdb holds only the in-frame ones, with some missing. The table lists 150,000 to 200,000 clones, 75% to 90% of them singletons. Sequenced material: PBMCs. These receptors originate from a human donor in good health.

In DNA, the CDR3 is TGCGCCAGCAGCGCGTCCGCCCCCTACGAGCAGTACTTC. Its protein product is CASSASAPYEQYF. The chain recombines TRBV5-1 with TRBJ2-7; D remains unclear. V was pared by 4 bases and J by 2 bases, with 10 bases between. The CDR3 is 13 amino acids. Per the germline V gene, CDR1 is SGHRS and CDR2 is YFSETQ.

The chain recombines TRBV9 with TRBJ2-3, with D possibly matching TRBD2 (6 bases). Trimming removed 2 bases at V and 4 bases at J, with 20 bases between. The CDR3 extends over 17 amino acids. Germline assignment: CDR1 SGDLS and CDR2 YYNGEE. CDR3 sequence: CASSVAAGYISADTQYF. CDR3 sequence (DNA): TGTGCCAGCAGCGTGGCGGCGGGGTATATCAGCGCAGATACGCAGTATTTT.

The V gene is TRBV6-5, the J gene TRBJ1-5, with D maybe TRBD1 (5 bases). This CDR3 contains 14 residues. Trimming took 3 bases from V and 3 from J, leaving 9 bases between them. Germline CDR1 reads MNHEY; CDR2 reads SVGAGI. The CDR3 loop reads CASSYAGNNQPQHF. CDR3 nucleotide sequence: TGTGCCAGCAGTTATGCAGGGAACAATCAGCCCCAGCATTTT.

The DNA of the CDR3 is TGTGCCAGCCGACAGGGGGACGCTAATGAAAAACTGTTTTTT. Amino acid sequence: CASRQGDANEKLFF. The chain combines TRBV6-1 with TRBJ1-4, with TRBD1 matching over 9 bases. Unmatched junction bases numbered 4, after V lost 8 bases and J lost 3 bases. This CDR3 spans 14 amino acids. Germline V gene lookup returns CDR1 MNHNS and CDR2 SASEGT.

The chain links TRBV6-6 to TRBJ2-3, with D uncertain. The CDR3 has 15 residues. The V gene's germline CDR1 is MNHNY and CDR2 SVGAGI (reference sequence). The V end lost 2 bases, the J end lost 5 bases, and 14 bases lay between the germline ends. CDR3 coding DNA: TGTGCCAGCAGTTACCTAGACCCCTTAGGAGATACGCAGTATTTT. Encoded protein: CASSYLDPLGDTQYF.

The chain links TRBV5-4 to TRBJ2-7; 8 bases are shared with TRBD2. The germline V gene encodes CDR1 SGHNT and CDR2 YYREEE (reference sequence). The CDR3 runs to 14 residues. J gave up 6 bases and V 4 bases, and 9 bases lay outside the gene matches. The CDR3 loop reads CASSLREGTGEQYF. Written as DNA, the CDR3 is TGTGCCAGCAGCCTTCGGGAGGGGACGGGCGAGCAGTACTTC.

This clone was seen a few times. The chain carries TRBV13 and TRBJ2-3, with 15 bases lining up with TRBD2. The CDR3 length is 20 residues. The junction had 14 bases not matched to a gene; V was cut back by 5 bases and J by 2 bases. CDR1 and CDR2 from the germline V gene are PRHDT and FYEKMQ (reference sequence). This CDR3 is CASSTGLAGGLMTFTDTQYF. The CDR3 DNA follows: TGTGCCAGCAGCACTGGACTAGCGGGGGGGCTGATGACATTCACAGATACGCAGTATTTT.

The chain uses TRBV19 and TRBJ2-2, with a possible D match to TRBD2 (6 bases). Germline CDR1 and CDR2: LNHDA and SQIVND (reference sequence). V lost 5 bases to trimming and J lost 0 bases, with 16 bases between them. This CDR3 has 17 amino acids. CDR3 DNA: TGTGCCAGTAGTTCCAGGCGGGGCGGGACGAACACCGGGGAGCTGTTTTTT. Translated, it gives CASSSRRGGTNTGELFF.

The chain combines TRBV27 with TRBJ1-1, with 7 positions matching TRBD1. Germline V gene lookup returns CDR1 MNHEY and CDR2 SMNVEV (reference sequence). CDR3 size: 15 residues. The V segment lost 3 bases and the J segment 1 base; nucleotides outside the gene matches: 5. CDR3 in amino acids: CASSFTGAKNTEAFF. The CDR3 DNA reads TGTGCCAGCAGTTTCACAGGGGCGAAGAACACTGAAGCTTTCTTT.

A few counts support this clone. This sequence joins TRBV9 and TRBJ1-2; D might be TRBD1 (6 bases). Looked up from germline, CDR1 is SGDLS and CDR2 is YYNGEE. V lost 0 bases and J 6 bases, leaving 12 bases between the germline ends. The CDR3 runs 14 residues. The CDR3 DNA follows: TGTGCCAGCAGCGTAGGTGGGGGCCTCGATGGCTACACCTTC. The encoded protein is CASSVGGGLDGYTF. Drawing the rest from reference TRBV9 and TRBJ1-2, the complete variable domain is DSGVTQTPKHLITATGQRVTLRCSPRSGDLSVYWYQQSLDQGLQFLIQYYNGEERAKGNILERFSAQQFPDLHSELNLSSLELGDSALYFCASSVGGGLDGYTFGSGTRLTVV.

The V gene is TRBV19, the J gene TRBJ1-5, with D uncertain. With 5 bases removed from V and 4 bases from J, the gap between germline ends came to 15 bases. Germline V gives CDR1 LNHDA, CDR2 SQIVND (reference sequence). There are 15 residues in the CDR3. CDR3 nucleotides: TGTGCCAGTAGTCTCGAAGACCGGGAGAATCAGCCCCAGCATTTT. Its translation is CASSLEDRENQPQHF.

This chain links TRBV13 with TRBJ1-2; 7 bases match TRBD1. The CDR3 consists of 13 residues. Per germline, CDR1 PRHDT and CDR2 FYEKMQ (reference sequence). V gave up 3 bases and J gave up 7 bases; unmatched junction bases: 5. CDR3 region: CASSLDRSSGYTF. The CDR3 region has the DNA TGTGCCAGCAGCTTGGACAGGTCTAGTGGCTACACCTTC. The whole variable domain, filled in from reference TRBV13 and TRBJ1-2, reads AAGVIQSPRHLIKEKRETATLKCYPIPRHDTVYWYQQGPGQDPQFLISFYEKMQSDKGSIPDRFSAQQFSDYHSELNMSSLELGDSALYFCASSLDRSSGYTFGSGTRLTVV.

V and J are TRBV4-1 and TRBJ2-1, with TRBD2 matching 7 bases. The germline V gene encodes CDR1 MGHRA and CDR2 YSYEKL. Trimming took 0 bases from V and 5 from J; bases not matched to a gene: 7. The CDR3 is 16 residues long. CDR3 residues: CASSQDLERGHNEQFF. The CDR3 DNA reads TGCGCCAGCAGCCAAGATTTGGAGCGGGGTCACAATGAGCAGTTCTTC.

V usage is TRBV18 and J usage is TRBJ1-1; no clear D gene. Germline V gene sequence: CDR1 KGHSH, CDR2 LQKENI. This CDR3 contains 13 residues. Trimming shortened V by 3 bases and J by 4 bases, and 9 bases separated the two germline ends. The CDR3 spells CASSPFEGTEAFF. DNA for the CDR3: TGTGCCAGCTCACCGTTTGAGGGCACTGAAGCTTTCTTT. Full variable domain (missing parts from reference TRBV18 and TRBJ1-1): NAGVMQNPRHLVRRRGQEARLRCSPMKGHSHVYWYRQLPEEGLKFMVYLQKENIIDESGMPKERFSAEFPKEGPSILRIQQVVRGDSAAYFCASSPFEGTEAFFGQGTRLTVV.

CDR3 residues: CATSVGQQRTNEKLFF. The CDR3, as DNA: TGTGCCACCAGCGTCGGACAGCAAAGAACTAATGAAAAACTGTTTTTT. The rearrangement uses TRBV15 and TRBJ1-4; D is perhaps TRBD1 (6 bases). CDR1 is LNHNV, CDR2 YYDKDF, per germline (reference sequence). The germline V and J ends were trimmed by 5 bases and 1 base, with 14 bases remaining between them. The CDR3 covers 16 residues.

This chain connects TRBV7-9 to TRBJ1-1, with D hard to call. This CDR3 comprises 12 residues. The germline V gene encodes CDR1 SEHNR and CDR2 FQNEAQ (reference sequence). The V and J ends lost 1 base and 7 bases respectively, with 7 bases between them. This CDR3 is CASSLESSEAFF. CDR3 in DNA: TGTGCCAGCAGCTTAGAAAGTAGTGAAGCTTTCTTT. Drawing the rest from reference TRBV7-9 and TRBJ1-1, the complete variable domain is DTGVSQNPRHKITKRGQNVTFRCDPISEHNRLYWYRQTLGQGPEFLTYFQNEAQLEKSRLLSDRFSAERPKGSFSTLEIQRTEQGDSAMYLCASSLESSEAFFGQGTRLTVV.

This chain uses TRBV28 with TRBJ2-7; 9 positions match TRBD1. The CDR3 runs 12 residues. V lost 6 bases and J lost 7; bases outside the gene matches: 4. The germline gives CDR1 MDHEN, CDR2 SYDVKM. Here the CDR3 DNA reads TGTGCCAGCAGGGGACAGGGTAGGGAGCAGTACTTC. This codes for CASRGQGREQYF.

In its sample, this clone was seen a few times. The chain recombines TRBV4-3 with TRBJ1-1; 12 bases are shared with TRBD1. Germline V gene data show CDR1 as LGHNA and CDR2 as YSLEER. The CDR3 contains 14 residues. The V gene end was trimmed by 3 bases and the J gene end by 4 bases; junction bases not matched to a gene: 0. CDR3 DNA sequence: TGCGCCAGCAGCCAGGGACAGGGGGCCACTGAAGCTTTCTTT. Translation gives CASSQGQGATEAFF.

The J gene is TRBJ2-7, the V gene TRBV28, with 8 bases matching TRBD1. The CDR3 extends over 15 amino acids. The junction had 9 bases not matched to a gene; V was cut back by 5 bases and J by 3 bases. Germline V gene sequence: CDR1 MDHEN, CDR2 SYDVKM. CDR3 nucleotides: TGTGCCAGCAGTCCTCAGGGGGCGCGTGGCTACGAGCAGTACTTC. It specifies CASSPQGARGYEQYF.

This chain uses TRBV27 with TRBJ1-5; D is undetermined. The CDR3 contains 15 residues. V lost 5 bases and J 0 bases, leaving 11 bases between the germline ends. Germline CDR1 and CDR2: MNHEY and SMNVEV (reference sequence). This chain's CDR3 is CASSIDKYSNQPQHF. CDR3 in DNA: TGTGCCAGCAGTATCGACAAGTATAGCAATCAGCCCCAGCATTTT.

This clone has just one count. The gene calls are TRBV4-1 and TRBJ1-6, with D unresolved. In germline, CDR1 is MGHRA, CDR2 YSYEKL. V lost 6 bases and J lost 10, with 13 bases in between. CDR3 length: 13 amino acids. CDR3 in DNA: TGCGCCAGCAGTCCCTCAGAGGAATCACCCCTCCACTTT. Translation: CASSPSEESPLHF.

The chain combines TRBV6-6 with TRBJ2-3, with no clear D. The CDR3 is made up of 12 amino acids. Trimming pared 0 bases from V and 5 bases from J, leaving 3 bases between. Germline CDR1 is MNHNY and CDR2 is SVGAGI (reference sequence). In nucleotides, the CDR3 is TGTGCCAGCAGTTACTCGAGAGATACGCAGTATTTT. Amino acids: CASSYSRDTQYF.

The chain has TRBV10-3 and TRBJ2-5, with 7 bases lining up with TRBD2. Per the germline V gene, CDR1 is ENHRY and CDR2 is SYGVKD. CDR3 size: 13 residues. V shed 4 bases, J shed 5 bases, and the junction held 4 bases outside the gene matches. The CDR3 reads CAISGGDYETQYF. The CDR3 DNA sequence: TGTGCCATCAGTGGAGGGGACTACGAGACCCAGTACTTC.

The gene calls are TRBV11-2 and TRBJ1-3; D gene uncertain. Germline V CDR1 and CDR2: SGHAT, FQNNGV. V was cut by 3 bases and J by 2 bases, with 8 bases left in between. The CDR3 totals 14 residues. The CDR3 DNA is TGTGCCAGCAGCTTTCCGGAGCCTGGAAACACCATATATTTT. Amino acids: CASSFPEPGNTIYF.

The V gene is TRBV5-5, the J gene TRBJ1-5, with 9 bases identical to TRBD1. The CDR3 loop spans 15 amino acids. V shed 4 bases, J shed 2 bases, and the junction held 4 bases outside the gene matches. Germline lookup yields CDR1 SGHKS and CDR2 YYEKEE (reference sequence). The CDR3 coding sequence is TGTGCCAGCAGCGGACAGGGGTCGGGCAATCAGCCCCAGCATTTT. This codes for CASSGQGSGNQPQHF.

The V call is TRBV7-2, the J call TRBJ1-6; 9 bases are shared with TRBD1. Germline trimming cut 0 bases from V and 9 bases from J; bases unmatched to any gene: 9. Germline CDR1 SGHTA, CDR2 FQGNSA. The CDR3 has 17 residues. CDR3 sequence reads: CASSLATTGTGTSPLHF. In DNA, the CDR3 is TGTGCCAGCAGCTTAGCCACGACCGGGACAGGGACTTCACCCCTCCACTTT.

This clone was detected only a few times. The genes are TRBV6-1 and TRBJ2-5; TRBD2 aligns across 7 bases. Germline V CDR1 and CDR2: MNHNS, SASEGT. V dropped 6 bases and J dropped 4; count of bases not matched to a gene: 14. CDR3 length equals 16 residues. In DNA form, the CDR3 reads TGTGCCAGCAGGGAATGGGGGGGGAGGGGTAGAGAGACCCAGTACTTC. Protein product: CASREWGGRGRETQYF.

The genes are TRBV9 and TRBJ2-3, with TRBD1 matching over 8 bases. The CDR3 covers 15 residues. The ends lost 0 bases at V and 2 bases at J; junction bases unmatched: 2. The germline V gene has CDR1 SGDLS and CDR2 YYNGEE. In DNA, the CDR3 is TGTGCCAGCAGCGTAGGACAGGGGACCACAGATACGCAGTATTTT. Translation: CASSVGQGTTDTQYF.

The chain is built from TRBV7-2 and TRBJ2-7, with 8 bases that match TRBD2. Unmatched junction bases numbered 6, after V lost 5 bases and J lost 3 bases. Per germline, CDR1 SGHTA and CDR2 FQGNSA. The CDR3 has 14 residues. The CDR3 DNA reads as TGTGCCAGCAGCCTCACCGGGACTAGCTACGAGCAGTACTTC. Translating it yields CASSLTGTSYEQYF.

As regards this clone: At one boundary the junction diverges from the germline segment, which might be a read error. J is TRBJ2-3 and V is TRBV4-3; 7 bases map to TRBD1. This CDR3 comprises 13 residues. Looked up from germline, CDR1 is LGHNA and CDR2 is YSLEER. The CDR3 spells CASSQEAGGNMNF. CDR3 nucleotides: TGCGCCAGCAGCCAAGAGGCAGGGGGTAATATGAATTTT.